This T cell receptor beta chain was sequenced during a study of T cells in localized non-small cell lung cancer. Worth noting for this clone: Its antigen is unidentified.

Generated by immunoSEQ multiplex PCR, the TCRdb table keeps only in-frame clones and is missing some. The sample has around 3,600 clones, 30% to 40% seen once. This CDR3 comprises 12 residues. The trim removed 6 bases at V and 11 bases at J, leaving 7 bases unmatched. Germline loops: CDR1 MNHGY, CDR2 SAAAGT. Study-wide results and limits: When the top 100 tumor clones were examined, a median approximately 60 of them also appeared in the adjacent lung, which was paired and uninvolved. Only one tumor region went through sequencing, so heterogeneity may still be there. The study found T cell clonality highest in uninvolved adjacent lung, above tumor.

Harvested at least 2 cm beyond the tumor margin, adjacent lung showed no atypia. The starting material was normal lung tissue next to the tumor, obtained before any cancer treatment. The V gene is TRBV6-8, the J gene TRBJ1-1; 9 positions match TRBD1. The receptor was isolated from a male donor older than 55 with stage III lung adenocarcinoma. The CDR3 reads CASSPDRGTAFF. The CDR3 nucleotides are TGTGCCAGCAGCCCTGACAGGGGGACGGCTTTCTTT.